These 30 T cell receptor beta chains share one sample of origin, sequenced in a study of cytomegalovirus exposure and HLA in healthy donors. Vbeta (60) and Jbeta (13) primers were used in the PCR. Libraries were prepared by immunoSEQ multiplex PCR; TCRdb keeps only in-frame clonotypes and omits some of them. The sample has 100,000 to 140,000 clones; under 80% are singletons. The sample taken for sequencing was PBMCs. These receptors all stem from a woman between 35 and 50 years old in good health and CMV-seropositive.

The table lists this clone with a few counts. This chain joins TRBV29-1 and TRBJ1-1, with TRBD1 identical over 9 bases. V gave up 6 bases and J gave up 5 bases; unmatched junction bases: 10. Per the germline V gene, CDR1 is SQVTM and CDR2 is ANQGSEA. The CDR3 has 14 residues. DNA of the CDR3: TGCAGCGTCCACTCCGGGACAGGGCCTACTGAAGCTTTCTTT. It specifies CSVHSGTGPTEAFF.

This clone was counted between two and nine times. The chain is built from TRBV19 and TRBJ1-3; no firm D call. This CDR3 has 16 amino acids. Germline V gives CDR1 LNHDA, CDR2 SQIVND (reference sequence). The V end lost 7 bases, the J end lost 0 bases, and 16 bases lay between the germline ends. The CDR3 here is CASTPSGPSSGNTIYF. CDR3 sequence (DNA): TGTGCCAGTACCCCCAGCGGGCCGAGCTCTGGAAACACCATATATTTT.

This clone was seen more than once but under ten times. V is TRBV18 and J is TRBJ2-7, with 9 bases that match TRBD2. The ends lost 3 bases at V and 0 bases at J; junction bases unmatched: 0. The germline V gene encodes CDR1 KGHSH and CDR2 LQKENI. The CDR3 runs 14 residues. This chain's CDR3 is CASSPSGGSYEQYF. The CDR3 DNA reads as TGTGCCAGCTCACCTAGCGGGGGCTCCTACGAGCAGTACTTC. The full variable domain, rest sourced from reference TRBV18 and TRBJ2-7, is NAGVMQNPRHLVRRRGQEARLRCSPMKGHSHVYWYRQLPEEGLKFMVYLQKENIIDESGMPKERFSAEFPKEGPSILRIQQVVRGDSAAYFCASSPSGGSYEQYFGPGTRLTVT.

This chain uses TRBV7-4 with TRBJ1-5; D is unresolved. This CDR3 region has 14 residues. V shed 2 bases and J shed 0 bases, with 5 bases lying between them. CDR1 and CDR2 from the germline V gene are SGHVT and SQSDAQ. CDR3 DNA sequence: TGTGCCAGCAGCTTAAGTAGTAGCAATCAGCCCCAGCATTTT. Its translation is CASSLSSSNQPQHF.

V gene TRBV21-1 combines with J gene TRBJ1-5; the D call in the table, TRBD1, was not verified against the DNA. TRBV21-1 is annotated as a pseudogene. CDR3 length equals 15 residues. CDR3 nucleotides: TGTGCCAGCAGCAAATCCCGACAGTATAATCAGCCCCAGCATTTT. Amino acids: CASSKSRQYNQPQHF.

The chain is built from TRBV30 and TRBJ2-7, with 7 nucleotides matching TRBD1. The V and J ends lost 5 bases and 11 bases, in that order; junction bases with no gene match: 6. In germline, CDR1 is GTSNPN, CDR2 SVGIG (reference sequence). The CDR3 sequence is 10 residues long. The CDR3 nucleotides read TGTGCCTGGGGAACAGGGGAAAAGTACTTC. It translates to CAWGTGEKYF.

V is TRBV28 and J is TRBJ1-5; TRBD1 might be the D (5 bases). The CDR3 consists of 14 residues. Trimming shortened V by 3 bases and J by 9 bases, and 15 bases separated the two germline ends. The germline CDR1 and CDR2 sequences are MDHEN and SYDVKM. The CDR3: CASSFHRLRGPQHF. The CDR3 nucleotides read TGTGCCAGCAGTTTTCATAGGTTAAGGGGGCCCCAGCATTTT.

The chain recombines TRBV6-6 with TRBJ2-3; D is ambiguous. There are 14 residues in the CDR3. V lost 7 bases to trimming and J lost 1 base, with 12 bases between them. From germline, CDR1 is MNHNY and CDR2 SVGAGI (reference sequence). The CDR3 sequence: CASTPGSRTDTQYF. CDR3 in DNA: TGTGCCAGCACCCCCGGGTCCCGCACAGATACGCAGTATTTT.

This clone was picked up a small number of times. The chain recombines TRBV29-1 with TRBJ2-7; 9 bases line up with TRBD1. There are 14 residues in the CDR3. Unmatched junction bases numbered 10, after V lost 4 bases and J lost 6 bases. Germline V gene lookup returns CDR1 SQVTM and CDR2 ANQGSEA. CDR3 region: CSVAGTRTGVEQYF. CDR3 coding DNA: TGCAGCGTTGCCGGGACCCGGACAGGGGTCGAGCAGTACTTC.

V gene TRBV5-6 combines with J gene TRBJ2-2, with TRBD1 matching 8 bases. The CDR3 is 16 amino acids. V was clipped by 5 bases and J by 2 bases; unmatched bases: 8. Germline assignment: CDR1 SGHDT and CDR2 YYEEEE. In nucleotides, the CDR3 is TGTGCCAGCAGTTACGGACAGGGTCTAAACACCGGGGAGCTGTTTTTT. It translates to CASSYGQGLNTGELFF.

This chain uses TRBV6-6 with TRBJ1-2; no firm D call. From germline, CDR1 is MNHNY and CDR2 SVGAGI (reference sequence). Trimming stripped 7 bases from V and 4 bases from J, with 13 bases between. CDR3 length: 13 amino acids. CDR3 amino acids: CASIDDAVYGYTF. CDR3 in DNA: TGTGCCAGCATTGATGACGCGGTCTATGGCTACACCTTC.

The V gene is TRBV27, the J gene TRBJ1-2; 7 bases align to TRBD1. Looked up from germline, CDR1 is MNHEY and CDR2 is SMNVEV (reference sequence). V was pared by 6 bases and J by 4 bases, with 5 bases of the junction left unmatched. The CDR3 runs 13 residues. The CDR3 sequence is CASSRQGFYGYTF. Written as DNA, the CDR3 is TGTGCCAGCAGCCGACAGGGATTCTATGGCTACACCTTC.

J is TRBJ2-5 and V is TRBV9, with TRBD1 identical over 12 bases. V gave up 2 bases and J gave up 4 bases; unmatched junction bases: 6. CDR1 is SGDLS and CDR2 is YYNGEE in the germline V gene. CDR3 size: 16 residues. CDR3 bases: TGTGCCAGCAGCGTCCAGGGACAGGGGGCTGGAGAGACCCAGTACTTC. Translation gives CASSVQGQGAGETQYF. The full variable domain, with the rest looked up from reference TRBV9 and TRBJ2-5, is DSGVTQTPKHLITATGQRVTLRCSPRSGDLSVYWYQQSLDQGLQFLIQYYNGEERAKGNILERFSAQQFPDLHSELNLSSLELGDSALYFCASSVQGQGAGETQYFGPGTRLLVL.

This chain uses TRBV6-1 with TRBJ1-5, with 10 bases matching TRBD1. The length of the CDR3 is 20 residues. V lost 4 bases, J lost 0 bases, and 15 bases stayed unmatched. Germline assignment: CDR1 MNHNS and CDR2 SASEGT. The CDR3 bases are TGTGCCAGCAGTGGACCGGGACAGGGGCCTGAAAATTATAGCAATCAGCCCCAGCATTTT. It is translated as CASSGPGQGPENYSNQPQHF.

V and J are TRBV4-3 and TRBJ1-2, with a weak D call TRBD1 (6 bases). Trimming stripped 0 bases from V and 8 bases from J, with 16 bases between. CDR3 size: 15 residues. Per germline, CDR1 LGHNA and CDR2 YSLEER. CDR3 nucleotides: TGCGCCAGCAGCCAAGAAAGTCGGGGGGCGGTCGGCTACACCTTC. Translated: CASSQESRGAVGYTF.

The rearrangement links TRBV30 to TRBJ1-1; D unresolved. The CDR3 covers 13 residues. V gave up 3 bases and J gave up 5 bases, with 13 bases separating them. CDR1 and CDR2 from the germline V gene are GTSNPN and SVGIG (reference sequence). The chain's CDR3 is CAWRAGGRTEAFF. The CDR3 DNA follows: TGTGCCTGGAGGGCGGGAGGGAGGACTGAAGCTTTCTTT.

The chain combines TRBV10-3 with TRBJ2-5; 14 bases align to TRBD2. J gave up 4 bases and V 2 bases, and 6 bases lay outside the gene matches. The CDR3 has 17 amino acids. Germline V gene data show CDR1 as ENHRY and CDR2 as SYGVKD. CDR3 coding DNA: TGTGCCATCAGTGAGGGACTAGCGGGGGGCCAGGGAGAGACCCAGTACTTC. Amino acids: CAISEGLAGGQGETQYF.

This rearrangement joins TRBV5-4 to TRBJ2-1, with TRBD2 identical over 13 bases. The V and J ends lost 1 base and 5 bases, in that order; junction bases with no gene match: 0. CDR1 and CDR2 (germline): SGHNT, YYREEE (reference sequence). CDR3 length: 15 residues. As DNA, the CDR3 is TGTGCCAGCAGCTTGACTAGCGGGGGGGACAATGAGCAGTTCTTC. It specifies CASSLTSGGDNEQFF. Supplemented by reference TRBV5-4 and TRBJ2-1, the full variable domain reads ETGVTQSPTHLIKTRGQQVTLRCSSQSGHNTVSWYQQALGQGPQFIFQYYREEENGRGNFPPRFSGLQFPNYSSELNVNALELDDSALYLCASSLTSGGDNEQFFGPGTRLTVL.

J is TRBJ2-2 and V is TRBV5-1; no reliable D call. CDR3 size: 15 residues. The germline V and J ends were trimmed by 1 base and 4 bases, with 11 bases remaining between them. Germline CDR1 reads SGHRS; CDR2 reads YFSETQ. The CDR3 nucleotides are TGCGCCAGCAGCTTGCTTCCAGACTTCACCGGGGAGCTGTTTTTT. It is translated as CASSLLPDFTGELFF.

This clone came up once. The chain joins TRBV2 to TRBJ1-5; TRBD1 matches 7 bases. Germline-derived CDR1 and CDR2 are SNHLY and FYNNEI. V lost 6 bases to trimming and J lost 4 bases; unmatched junction nucleotides: 6. There are 14 residues in the CDR3. CDR3 region: CASSPGTANQPQHF. The CDR3 DNA follows: TGTGCCAGCAGCCCCGGGACAGCAAATCAGCCCCAGCATTTT.

This clone was detected only a few times. V gene TRBV7-2 combines with J gene TRBJ1-5, with unresolved D. The CDR3 is 15 residues long. Trimming stripped 2 bases from V and 5 bases from J, with 13 bases between. Germline loops: CDR1 SGHTA, CDR2 FQGNSA. The CDR3 loop reads CASSLSASLYQPQHF. For the CDR3, the DNA is TGTGCCAGCAGCTTAAGTGCGTCCCTCTATCAGCCCCAGCATTTT.

V is TRBV2 and J is TRBJ2-2; 11 positions agree with TRBD2. This CDR3 region has 15 residues. Germline CDR1 is SNHLY and CDR2 is FYNNEI. V lost 7 bases, J lost 5 bases, and 6 bases stayed unmatched. CDR3 sequence: CASNRLAGGTGELFF. In nucleotides, the CDR3 is TGTGCCAGCAACCGTCTAGCGGGGGGAACCGGGGAGCTGTTTTTT.

The chain carries TRBV19 and TRBJ1-5, with D possibly TRBD1 on 5 matching bases. CDR1 and CDR2 from the germline V gene are LNHDA and SQIVND (reference sequence). V was pared by 7 bases and J by 2 bases, with 15 bases between. CDR3 size: 15 residues. The CDR3 reads CASNRRDLGNQPQHF. CDR3 bases: TGTGCCAGTAATAGGAGGGACCTTGGCAATCAGCCCCAGCATTTT.

The CDR3 here is CASSEGEWTGLRYGYTF. CDR3 nucleotides: TGTGCCAGCAGTGAAGGAGAGTGGACAGGGTTACGGTATGGCTACACCTTC. The V gene is TRBV6-1, the J gene TRBJ1-2, with 8 nucleotides matching TRBD1. Germline V lookup: CDR1 MNHNS, CDR2 SASEGT. The trim removed 1 base at V and 5 bases at J, leaving 12 bases unmatched. The CDR3 consists of 17 residues.

This rearrangement joins TRBV6-4 to TRBJ2-7; 11 bases are shared with TRBD2. Trimming removed 4 bases from V and 3 bases from J; junction bases left unmatched: 8. The CDR3 consists of 16 residues. CDR1 is MRHNA and CDR2 is SNTAGT in the germline V gene. The CDR3: CASSAPTSGALYEQYF. CDR3 nucleotide sequence: TGTGCCAGCAGTGCCCCGACTAGCGGGGCTCTCTACGAGCAGTACTTC.

CDR3 bases: TGTGCCAGCAGTTACGGGGGACAGGGGGTTTCACCCCTCCACTTT. Amino acids: CASSYGGQGVSPLHF. V is TRBV6-5 and J is TRBJ1-6; 11 bases are a match to TRBD1. V shed 2 bases and J 9 bases; nucleotides not matched to a gene: 3. The germline gives CDR1 MNHEY, CDR2 SVGAGI. This CDR3 spans 15 amino acids.

The chain couples TRBV18 to TRBJ1-1, with D maybe TRBD1 (6 bases). Looked up from germline, CDR1 is KGHSH and CDR2 is LQKENI. This CDR3 region has 16 residues. The V and J ends lost 1 base and 4 bases respectively, with 16 bases between them. The chain's CDR3 is CASSPQARGLITEAFF. CDR3 DNA: TGTGCCAGCTCACCACAGGCCAGGGGTTTGATCACTGAAGCTTTCTTT.

The chain links TRBV19 to TRBJ1-3; D gene unclear. The germline gives CDR1 LNHDA, CDR2 SQIVND (reference sequence). V was clipped by 3 bases and J by 0 bases, with 6 bases between them. The CDR3 runs 14 residues. CDR3 protein: CASSIVSSGNTIYF. The CDR3 DNA reads as TGTGCCAGTAGTATCGTTAGCTCTGGAAACACCATATATTTT. The whole variable domain, remainder taken from reference TRBV19 and TRBJ1-3, is DGGITQSPKYLFRKEGQNVTLSCEQNLNHDAMYWYRQDPGQGLRLIYYSQIVNDFQKGDIAEGYSVSREKKESFPLTVTSAQKNPTAFYLCASSIVSSGNTIYFGEGSWLTVV.

This chain connects TRBV30 to TRBJ1-1; D not certain. CDR1 GTSNPN and CDR2 SVGIG come from the germline V gene (reference sequence). V lost 2 bases to trimming and J lost 2 bases, with 9 bases between them. The CDR3 is made up of 13 amino acids. CDR3: CAWSRDLNTEAFF. CDR3 coding DNA: TGTGCCTGGAGTAGAGATTTAAACACTGAAGCTTTCTTT.

DNA for the CDR3: TGTGCCAGCAGCTTAAAGCAGGGCTCCTACAATGAGCAGTTCTTC. It yields the protein CASSLKQGSYNEQFF. This sequence joins TRBV7-9 and TRBJ2-1; tentatively, D is TRBD1 (5 bases). Germline-derived CDR1 and CDR2 are SEHNR and FQNEAQ (reference sequence). The CDR3 consists of 15 residues. V lost 2 bases and J lost 0, with 8 bases in between.